The present TCR beta chain was sequenced within a study of blood T cell repertoires in COVID-19. The CDR3 is made up of 13 amino acids. V gave up 5 bases and J gave up 5 bases, with 11 bases separating them. CDR1 is SGHTA, CDR2 FQGNSA, per germline. Authors' methods: Estimation of nucleated cell counts was performed using reference gene primer amplification. Repertoires were generated with immunoSEQ multiplex PCR, while TCRdb's copy carries only in-frame clones and drops some. V and J calls and clone size are those listed in that table; D and trimming were worked out from the DNA. The data show about 300,000 clones, just under 90% seen once.

The sequenced sample consisted of PBMCs or T cells enriched from blood (not recorded which). The J gene is TRBJ2-3, the V gene TRBV7-2; D unresolved. This clonotype originated in a woman in her fifties or sixties who had been exposed to COVID-19. The CDR3 spells CASSVREKDTQYF. The CDR3 nucleotides read TGTGCCAGCAGCGTGCGAGAGAAAGATACGCAGTATTTT.